Each of the 11 T cell receptor beta chains below was sequenced from the same sample in a study of cytomegalovirus exposure and HLA in healthy donors. PCR involved 60 Vbeta and 13 Jbeta primers. Method: immunoSEQ multiplex PCR; TCRdb's copy keeps in-frame clones and lacks some. The data show over 50,000 clones, with 60% to 80% seen just once and 2.5% held by the top ten. Sequencing was performed on PBMCs. The source is a female donor in good health and CMV-seronegative.

The gene calls are TRBV5-1 and TRBJ1-2; 8 positions match TRBD1. The V gene's germline CDR1 is SGHRS and CDR2 YFSETQ. CDR3 length equals 16 residues. The J segment lost 4 bases and the V segment lost 0 bases, leaving 8 bases of the junction unmatched. CDR3 bases: TGCGCCAGCAGCTTGGCCCCCCGGGACAGGATCTATGGCTACACCTTC. It encodes CASSLAPRDRIYGYTF.

This rearrangement joins TRBV2 to TRBJ1-6, with no clear D. Germline assignment: CDR1 SNHLY and CDR2 FYNNEI. The V gene lost 6 bases and the J gene lost 5 bases, with 8 bases spanning the gap. This CDR3 has 13 residues. CDR3 in amino acids: CASRGQNNSPLHF. In DNA form, the CDR3 reads TGTGCCAGCAGGGGCCAGAATAATTCACCCCTCCACTTT.

CDR3 in amino acids: CASSSPGEKLFF. The CDR3 nucleotides read TGTGCCAGCAGTTCTCCAGGTGAAAAACTGTTTTTT. This rearrangement joins TRBV28 to TRBJ1-4; D remains unclear. Germline values: CDR1 MDHEN, CDR2 SYDVKM. The CDR3 extends over 12 amino acids. Trimming took off 4 bases at V and 7 bases at J, with 7 bases between the two ends.

This clone was seen a handful of times. This rearrangement joins TRBV29-1 to TRBJ2-5, with 11 bases that match TRBD1. TRBJ2-7 explains the end of the DNA better; the J call may be wrong. This CDR3 comprises 13 residues. Germline lookup yields CDR1 SQVTM and CDR2 ANQGSEA. The CDR3 loop reads CSVDGTGGYEQYF. DNA for the CDR3: TGCAGCGTTGATGGGACAGGGGGCTACGAGCAGTACTTC.

The chain is built from TRBV18 and TRBJ1-2; the D gene is possibly TRBD1 (5 bases). Germline V gene lookup returns CDR1 KGHSH and CDR2 LQKENI. This CDR3 is built from 14 residues. The V and J ends lost 4 bases and 0 bases respectively, with 9 bases between them. For the CDR3, the DNA is TGTGCCAGCTCACTGGACAACACTAACTATGGCTACACCTTC. This gives the protein CASSLDNTNYGYTF.

The CDR3 coding sequence is TGTGCCAGCGGACCGGGACTAGCGCCCTACGAGCAGTACTTC. Its translation is CASGPGLAPYEQYF. The chain uses TRBV28 and TRBJ2-7; 10 bases fit TRBD2. The length of the CDR3 is 14 residues. The germline CDR1 and CDR2 sequences are MDHEN and SYDVKM. With V trimmed by 8 bases and J by 2 bases, 6 bases remained unmatched.

The gene calls are TRBV7-9 and TRBJ1-3; D not certain. The CDR3 totals 14 residues. Trimming left V 1 base short and J 2 bases short, with 6 bases between. CDR1 SEHNR and CDR2 FQNEAQ come from the germline V gene (reference sequence). The DNA for the CDR3 is TGTGCCAGCAGCTTAGTGACACCTGGAAACACCATATATTTT. Translated, it gives CASSLVTPGNTIYF.

V usage is TRBV7-2 and J usage is TRBJ1-2; 7 bases are a match to TRBD1. The CDR3 covers 15 residues. Germline CDR1 reads SGHTA; CDR2 reads FQGNSA. The J segment lost 2 bases and the V segment lost 4 bases, leaving 7 bases of the junction unmatched. CDR3 DNA sequence: TGTGCCAGCAGCTATGGGACAGTCGGGAACTATGGCTACACCTTC. Amino acid sequence: CASSYGTVGNYGYTF.

V usage is TRBV10-3 and J usage is TRBJ2-7; 7 nucleotides line up with TRBD1. CDR1 ENHRY and CDR2 SYGVKD come from the germline V gene. V lost 8 bases, J lost 1 base, and 5 bases stayed unmatched. There are 13 residues in the CDR3. CDR3 in DNA: TGTGCCATCGGGGACAGTCTATCCTACGAGCAGTACTTC. It is translated as CAIGDSLSYEQYF.

This chain uses TRBV11-2 with TRBJ2-5; TRBD1 might be the D (6 bases). Germline V CDR1 and CDR2: SGHAT, FQNNGV. The CDR3 sequence is 13 residues long. Trimming stripped 3 bases from V and 5 bases from J, with 10 bases between. The CDR3 DNA reads as TGTGCCAGCAGCTTCACGAGGGGGGAGACCCAGTACTTC. Translated, it gives CASSFTRGETQYF.

The V and J genes are TRBV15 and TRBJ1-5; the D is unclear. The germline gives CDR1 LNHNV, CDR2 YYDKDF (reference sequence). The germline V and J ends were trimmed by 0 bases and 4 bases, with 4 bases remaining between them. The length of the CDR3 is 13 residues. The CDR3 is CATSRDQNQPQHF. The CDR3 DNA reads as TGTGCCACCAGCAGAGATCAAAATCAGCCCCAGCATTTT.